The next 24 T cell receptor beta chains were all read from a single sample in a study of blood T cell repertoires in COVID-19. Measured with immunoSEQ multiplex PCR; TCRdb has only the in-frame clones, and not every one. This sample has a few hundred thousand clones, with approximately 87% found just once. The source material was peripheral blood. The origin of the receptors is a woman aged 25 to 39 with COVID-19, enrolled during active disease.

The chain recombines TRBV5-1 with TRBJ2-5, with D possibly TRBD2 on 6 matching bases. The CDR3 contains 16 residues. From germline, CDR1 is SGHRS and CDR2 YFSETQ. The V end lost 1 base, the J end lost 1 base, and 14 bases lay between the germline ends. The CDR3 region is CASSLSDGSPQETQYF. DNA of the CDR3: TGCGCCAGCAGCTTGTCGGACGGGAGTCCCCAAGAGACCCAGTACTTC.

The chain has TRBV19 and TRBJ2-5; TRBD2 aligns across 12 bases. The CDR3 is made up of 16 amino acids. V trimming: 3 bases; J trimming: 3 bases; junction bases outside the gene matches: 5. Germline V CDR1 and CDR2: LNHDA, SQIVND (reference sequence). The CDR3 DNA follows: TGTGCCAGTAGTATCAGGCGACTAGCGGGAGAAGAGACCCAGTACTTC. Translation: CASSIRRLAGEETQYF.

V gene TRBV7-7 combines with J gene TRBJ2-5, with 8 bases identical to TRBD1. Germline values: CDR1 SSHAT, CDR2 FNYEAQ (reference sequence). The CDR3 runs 13 residues. The ends lost 5 bases at V and 5 bases at J; junction bases unmatched: 4. CDR3 protein: CASSPRQGETQYF. CDR3 nucleotides: TGTGCCAGCAGCCCGCGACAGGGGGAGACCCAGTACTTC.

This clone was counted ten times or more. This sequence joins TRBV6-5 and TRBJ2-7; 8 bases fit TRBD2. Germline-derived CDR1 and CDR2 are MNHEY and SVGAGI. CDR3 length equals 15 residues. V was clipped by 6 bases and J by 7 bases; unmatched bases: 14. This CDR3 reads CASSLSTGGPEEQYF. CDR3 DNA sequence: TGTGCCAGCAGCCTATCAACGGGAGGGCCGGAGGAGCAGTACTTC.

CDR3 protein: CASSPGGATKNIQYF. CDR3 nucleotide sequence: TGTGCCAGCAGTCCCGGGGGGGCAACCAAAAACATTCAGTACTTC. The chain uses TRBV6-5 and TRBJ2-4; 8 positions agree with TRBD2. CDR1 MNHEY and CDR2 SVGAGI come from the germline V gene. This CDR3 has 15 amino acids. Germline trimming cut 5 bases from V and 2 bases from J; bases unmatched to any gene: 5.

V is TRBV5-1 and J is TRBJ2-5; 9 nucleotides agree with TRBD1. V shed 0 bases, J shed 5 bases, and the junction held 8 bases outside the gene matches. Germline CDR1 SGHRS, CDR2 YFSETQ. The CDR3 is 16 amino acids. The CDR3 DNA reads as TGCGCCAGCAGCTTGGTGGGGACAGGGTTTGGGGAGACCCAGTACTTC. The encoded protein is CASSLVGTGFGETQYF.

J is TRBJ2-5 and V is TRBV15; 9 bases map to TRBD2. CDR3 length equals 16 residues. CDR1 is LNHNV and CDR2 is YYDKDF in the germline V gene (reference sequence). V was pared by 4 bases and J by 2 bases, with 8 bases of the junction left unmatched. The CDR3 sequence: CATSTSLAGVQETQYF. For the CDR3, the DNA is TGTGCCACCAGCACTTCTTTAGCGGGAGTTCAAGAGACCCAGTACTTC.

The chain recombines TRBV28 with TRBJ2-5; D perhaps matches TRBD1 (6 bases). Trimming took 8 bases from V and 0 from J, leaving 7 bases between them. The CDR3 sequence is 12 residues long. The germline V gene has CDR1 MDHEN and CDR2 SYDVKM. For the CDR3, the DNA is TGTGCCAGCGGGGGCCACCAAGAGACCCAGTACTTC. It codes for CASGGHQETQYF.

The chain recombines TRBV28 with TRBJ2-2; 11 nucleotides match TRBD2. V was clipped by 4 bases and J by 3 bases; unmatched bases: 4. CDR3 length: 16 amino acids. CDR1 and CDR2 (germline): MDHEN, SYDVKM. The DNA of the CDR3 is TGTGCCAGCAGTTCCAGACTAGCGGGATACACCGGGGAGCTGTTTTTT. Its protein product is CASSSRLAGYTGELFF.

V gene TRBV11-1 combines with J gene TRBJ2-2, with D uncertain. Trimming took 7 bases from V and 1 from J, leaving 10 bases between them. The CDR3 has 14 amino acids. Germline CDR1 SGHAT, CDR2 FQDESV (reference sequence). The CDR3 sequence: CASTRLVNTGELFF. DNA of the CDR3: TGTGCCAGCACCAGACTCGTGAACACCGGGGAGCTGTTTTTT. The entire variable domain, with the rest obtained from reference TRBV11-1 and TRBJ2-2, is as follows: EAEVAQSPRYKITEKSQAVAFWCDPISGHATLYWYRQILGQGPELLVQFQDESVVDDSQLPKDRFSAERLKGVDSTLKIQPAELGDSAMYLCASTRLVNTGELFFGEGSRLTVL.

The chain has TRBV7-2 and TRBJ2-1; the D gene is possibly TRBD2 (6 bases). Trimming removed 5 bases from V and 0 bases from J, with 11 bases in between. The CDR3 has 15 residues. Germline-derived CDR1 and CDR2 are SGHTA and FQGNSA. The CDR3, as DNA: TGTGCCAGCAGCGCGGAGGGAAGCTCCTACAATGAGCAGTTCTTC. Protein: CASSAEGSSYNEQFF.

This chain links TRBV7-2 with TRBJ1-6; D gene unclear. V was cut by 5 bases and J by 4 bases, with 6 bases left in between. Germline assignment: CDR1 SGHTA and CDR2 FQGNSA. The CDR3 covers 13 residues. CDR3 in amino acids: CASSDIYNSPLHF. The CDR3 nucleotides read TGTGCCAGCAGCGACATTTATAATTCACCCCTCCACTTT.

This clone was counted a single time. The V call is TRBV7-9, the J call TRBJ2-7; 7 bases match TRBD1. V shed 2 bases, J shed 6 bases, and the junction held 7 bases outside the gene matches. Germline lookup yields CDR1 SEHNR and CDR2 FQNEAQ (reference sequence). This CDR3 region has 14 residues. CDR3 in DNA: TGTGCCAGCAGCTTAACCACAGGGGTGAGCGAGCAGTACTTC. Translated: CASSLTTGVSEQYF.

The CDR3 bases are TGCAGCGTTGAGAACAGGACTAGCGTCTACAATGAGCAGTTCTTC. Translation: CSVENRTSVYNEQFF. The V call is TRBV29-1, the J call TRBJ2-1; 9 positions agree with TRBD2. The ends lost 3 bases at V and 3 bases at J; junction bases unmatched: 6. The CDR3 is made up of 15 amino acids. CDR1 and CDR2 (germline): SQVTM, ANQGSEA.

The CDR3 bases are TGCGCCAGCAGCACCCCAACTAGCGGCTCTATCTACAATGAGCAGTTCTTC. Residues: CASSTPTSGSIYNEQFF. This chain connects TRBV4-1 to TRBJ2-1; 8 bases are a match to TRBD2. V shed 5 bases and J 3 bases; nucleotides not matched to a gene: 12. Germline CDR1 MGHRA, CDR2 YSYEKL. This CDR3 has 17 residues.

The chain uses TRBV6-5 and TRBJ1-1, with D perhaps TRBD1 (5 bases). The CDR3 has 15 amino acids. The ends were cut back, 6 bases at V and 1 base at J, with 15 bases in the middle. Germline V gene data show CDR1 as MNHEY and CDR2 as SVGAGI. CDR3: CASRYQTVTNTEAFF. CDR3 nucleotides: TGTGCCAGCAGATACCAGACAGTTACGAACACTGAAGCTTTCTTT.

J is TRBJ1-2 and V is TRBV6-5; 7 positions agree with TRBD1. The CDR3 consists of 14 residues. With 6 bases clipped from V and 4 bases from J, the junction kept 8 bases outside the gene matches. Germline CDR1 MNHEY, CDR2 SVGAGI. CDR3: CASRAGTAFYGYTF. As DNA, the CDR3 is TGTGCCAGCAGAGCCGGGACAGCCTTCTATGGCTACACCTTC.

The CDR3 region has the DNA TGTGCCAGCAGTTACAGGGACAGGGGGCGGGATGGCTACACCTTC. It codes for CASSYRDRGRDGYTF. The chain uses TRBV6-5 and TRBJ1-2, with 12 bases lining up with TRBD1. V trimming: 2 bases; J trimming: 6 bases; junction bases outside the gene matches: 4. The CDR3 contains 15 residues. In germline, CDR1 is MNHEY, CDR2 SVGAGI.

The rearrangement uses TRBV29-1 and TRBJ1-1; D is ambiguous. The CDR3 spans 11 residues. Germline CDR1 reads SQVTM; CDR2 reads ANQGSEA. V shed 6 bases and J shed 2 bases, with 7 bases lying between them. Written as DNA, the CDR3 is TGCAGCGTAAACAGTAACACTGAAGCTTTCTTT. Encoded protein: CSVNSNTEAFF.

This chain links TRBV19 with TRBJ1-5, with D possibly matching TRBD1 (6 bases). The CDR3 is 15 amino acids. V lost 7 bases, J lost 0 bases, and 13 bases lay in between. Germline V gene sequence: CDR1 LNHDA, CDR2 SQIVND (reference sequence). The CDR3 spells CASMTGELSNQPQHF. For the CDR3, the DNA is TGTGCCAGTATGACAGGAGAACTTAGCAATCAGCCCCAGCATTTT. The whole variable domain, filled in from reference TRBV19 and TRBJ1-5, reads DGGITQSPKYLFRKEGQNVTLSCEQNLNHDAMYWYRQDPGQGLRLIYYSQIVNDFQKGDIAEGYSVSREKKESFPLTVTSAQKNPTAFYLCASMTGELSNQPQHFGDGTRLSIL.

The chain carries TRBV28 and TRBJ2-7, with 8 bases matching TRBD1. The trim removed 4 bases at V and 2 bases at J, leaving 10 bases unmatched. The CDR3 totals 16 residues. CDR1 and CDR2 from the germline V gene are MDHEN and SYDVKM. The CDR3 here is CASSSPRQGRPYEQYF. In nucleotides, the CDR3 is TGTGCCAGCAGTTCCCCGAGACAGGGGAGGCCCTACGAGCAGTACTTC.

This clone was seen just once. V usage is TRBV27 and J usage is TRBJ1-1; TRBD1 is a possible D gene (6 bases). CDR1 MNHEY and CDR2 SMNVEV come from the germline V gene (reference sequence). The CDR3 is 16 amino acids. V lost 4 bases, J lost 5 bases, and 20 bases lay in between. The CDR3: CASSSATGFPQTEAFF. The CDR3, as DNA: TGTGCCAGCAGTTCCGCTACAGGGTTCCCACAGACTGAAGCTTTCTTT.

V and J are TRBV28 and TRBJ1-3; D not certain. The CDR3 consists of 12 residues. CDR1 and CDR2 from the germline V gene are MDHEN and SYDVKM. V was clipped by 2 bases and J by 4 bases, with 3 bases between them. DNA for the CDR3: TGTGCCAGCAGTTTACGGGGAAACACCATATATTTT. This codes for CASSLRGNTIYF.

The V gene is TRBV2, the J gene TRBJ2-1, with 7 bases matching TRBD2. The CDR3 length is 16 residues. Germline trimming cut 1 base from V and 6 bases from J; bases unmatched to any gene: 9. The germline V gene has CDR1 SNHLY and CDR2 FYNNEI. CDR3 coding DNA: TGTGCCAGCAGTGAAGAGGGCCCTAGCGGAGGCAATGAGCAGTTCTTC. Encoded protein: CASSEEGPSGGNEQFF.